Below, one TCR beta chain is given with its context. The data originate from a study of T-cell reconstitution after alpha-beta-depleted transplantation in children. The CDR3 is 14 residues long. The V and J ends lost 4 bases and 4 bases respectively, with 13 bases between them. Germline CDR1 and CDR2: LNHDA and SQIVND (reference sequence). The TCRbeta library incorporated unique molecular identifiers. TCRdb called the PCR reads again in MiXCR, with one record for every CDR3 protein. The sample has hundreds of thousands of distinct CDR3 sequences, less than 15% seen once. This sequence joins TRBV19 and TRBJ1-2; possible D gene TRBD1, 5 bases. This clonotype was obtained from a girl aged 2 to 10 with congenital amegakaryocytic thrombocytopenia, due to receive a stem cell transplant. The source material was PBMCs, sampled before TCRalphabeta/CD19-depleted stem cell transplant. CDR3 sequence reads: CASSNGGTAYGYTF. The CDR3 DNA sequence: TGTGCCAGTAGTAATGGCGGGACGGCCTATGGCTACACCTTC.